This entry features one TCR beta chain sequence. What it binds is unknown. The CDR3 has 13 amino acids. CDR1 is ENHRY and CDR2 is SYGVKD in the germline V gene. The entry originates in a study of CXCR3-negative and CXCR3-positive naive CD8 T cells. Overall study results and limits: Similar TRBV-TRBJ usage characterized naive CXCR3-negative and CXCR3-positive cells; memory cells differed. The study found more hydrophobic TRB CDR3s in CXCR3-positive naive cells than in CXCR3-negative naive cells.

It was by 5' RACE with UMI labels that the TRB cDNA libraries were prepared. From the 5' RACE reads, TCRdb lists one entry per CDR3 protein and no DNA. Its clone listing holds roughly 140,000 distinct CDR3 sequences. The TCR comes from a human donor in good health. Some clones in this sample may be carry-over from other donors' samples. The sample consisted of naive CXCR3+ CD8+ T cells from blood. Documented subset: CD45RO-CCR7+CD27+CD95- naive CD8+ T cells expressing CXCR3 (TNR3+). The J gene is TRBJ2-7, the V gene TRBV10-3; the TCRdb D gene call, TRBD1, has no DNA to confirm it. CDR3 residues: CAIGPGQGYEQYF.